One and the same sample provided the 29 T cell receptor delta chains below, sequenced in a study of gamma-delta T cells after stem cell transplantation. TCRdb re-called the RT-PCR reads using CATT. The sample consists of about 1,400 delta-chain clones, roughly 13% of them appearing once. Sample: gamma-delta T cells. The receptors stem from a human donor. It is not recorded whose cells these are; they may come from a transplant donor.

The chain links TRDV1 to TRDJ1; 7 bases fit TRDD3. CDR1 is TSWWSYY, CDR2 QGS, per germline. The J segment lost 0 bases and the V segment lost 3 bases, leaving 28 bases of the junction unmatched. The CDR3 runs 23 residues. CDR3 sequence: CALGEDIGTCPLVLGLYTDKLIF. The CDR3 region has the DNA TGTGCTCTTGGGGAGGACATAGGGACCTGCCCCCTAGTACTGGGGCTTTACACCGATAAACTCATCTTT.

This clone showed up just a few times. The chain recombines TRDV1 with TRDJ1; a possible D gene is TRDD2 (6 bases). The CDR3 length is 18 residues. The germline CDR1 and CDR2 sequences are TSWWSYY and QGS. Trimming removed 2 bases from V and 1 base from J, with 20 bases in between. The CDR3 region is CALGERPSTTLGTDKLIF. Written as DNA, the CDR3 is TGTGCTCTTGGGGAAAGGCCTTCCACTACATTGGGCACCGATAAACTCATCTTT.

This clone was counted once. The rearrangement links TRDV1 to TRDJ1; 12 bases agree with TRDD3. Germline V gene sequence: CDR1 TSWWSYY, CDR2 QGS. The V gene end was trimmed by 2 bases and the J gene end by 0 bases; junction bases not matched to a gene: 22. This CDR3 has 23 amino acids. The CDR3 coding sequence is TGTGCTCTTGGGGAATTAGTTGTCCTACGTACTTCTGGGGGATACGGGAACACCGATAAACTCATCTTT. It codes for CALGELVVLRTSGGYGNTDKLIF.

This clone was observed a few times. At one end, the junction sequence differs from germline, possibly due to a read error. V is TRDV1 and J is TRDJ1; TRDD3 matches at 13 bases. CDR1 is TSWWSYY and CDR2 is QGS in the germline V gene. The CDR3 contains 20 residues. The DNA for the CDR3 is TGTGCTCTTGGGCCTCCTAGGAGTAGAACTGGGGGATACGCGGCCGATAGACTCATCTTT. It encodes CALGPPRSRTGGYAADRLIF.

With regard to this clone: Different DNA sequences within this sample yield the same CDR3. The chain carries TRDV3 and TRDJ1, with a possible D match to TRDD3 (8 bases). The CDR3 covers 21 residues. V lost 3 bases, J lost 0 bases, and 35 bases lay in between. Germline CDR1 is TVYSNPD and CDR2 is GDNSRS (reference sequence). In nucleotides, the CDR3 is TGTGCCTTCCCAGTAGTTTTCCTACCTACGTTACTGGGGGGGTACACCGATAAACTCATCTTT. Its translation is CAFPVVFLPTLLGGYTDKLIF.

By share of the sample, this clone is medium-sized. The CDR3 coding sequence is TGTGCTCTTGGGGGACCACTAAAACCCGCACTGGGGGATAATGGAGGGGACACCGATAAACTCATCTTT. This translates into CALGGPLKPALGDNGGDTDKLIF. This chain links TRDV1 with TRDJ1; TRDD3 matches at 11 bases. V lost 4 bases, J lost 0 bases, and 25 bases stayed unmatched. Germline assignment: CDR1 TSWWSYY and CDR2 QGS. The CDR3 covers 23 residues.

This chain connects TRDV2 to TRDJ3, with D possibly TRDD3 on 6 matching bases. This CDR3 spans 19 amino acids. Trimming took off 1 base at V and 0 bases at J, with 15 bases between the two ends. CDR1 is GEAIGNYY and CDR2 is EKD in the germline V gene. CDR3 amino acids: CACDTVGATNSWDTRQMFF. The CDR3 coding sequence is TGTGCCTGTGACACTGTGGGGGCTACGAACTCCTGGGACACCCGACAGATGTTTTTC.

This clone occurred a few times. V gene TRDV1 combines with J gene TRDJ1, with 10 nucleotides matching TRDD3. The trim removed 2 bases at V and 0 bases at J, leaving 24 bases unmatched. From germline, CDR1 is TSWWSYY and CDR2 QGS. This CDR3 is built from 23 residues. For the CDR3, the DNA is TGTGCTCTTGGGGAATCCGATTTCCTGGGGCCCCCCAGTACTGGGGGATACACCGATAAACTCATCTTT. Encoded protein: CALGESDFLGPPSTGGYTDKLIF.

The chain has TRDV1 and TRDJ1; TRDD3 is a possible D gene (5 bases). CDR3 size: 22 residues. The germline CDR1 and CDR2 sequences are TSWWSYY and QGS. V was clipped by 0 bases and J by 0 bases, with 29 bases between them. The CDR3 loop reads CALGELKGGRPPTTDYTDKLIF. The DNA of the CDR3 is TGTGCTCTTGGGGAACTCAAAGGGGGTCGCCCCCCGACCACCGACTACACCGATAAACTCATCTTT.

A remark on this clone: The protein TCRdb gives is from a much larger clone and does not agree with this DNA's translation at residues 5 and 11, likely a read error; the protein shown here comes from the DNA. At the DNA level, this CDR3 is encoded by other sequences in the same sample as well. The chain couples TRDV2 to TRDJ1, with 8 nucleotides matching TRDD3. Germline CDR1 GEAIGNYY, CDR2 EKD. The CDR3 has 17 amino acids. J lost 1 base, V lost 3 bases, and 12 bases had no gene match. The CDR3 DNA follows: TGTGCCTGTGACCCCGTACTGGGGGCCCCGGCCACCGATAAACTCATCTTT. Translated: CACDPVLGAPATDKLIF.

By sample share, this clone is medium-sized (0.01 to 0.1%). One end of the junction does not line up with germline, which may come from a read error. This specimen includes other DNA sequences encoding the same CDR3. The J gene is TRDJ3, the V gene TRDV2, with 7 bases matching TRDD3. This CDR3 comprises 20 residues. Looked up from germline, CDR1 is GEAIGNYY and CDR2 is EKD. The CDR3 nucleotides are TGTGCCTGTGACACCGGTCCCTGGGGGTTGATCTCCTGTGACACCCGCCAGATGTTTTTC. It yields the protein CACDTGPWGLISCDTRQMFF.

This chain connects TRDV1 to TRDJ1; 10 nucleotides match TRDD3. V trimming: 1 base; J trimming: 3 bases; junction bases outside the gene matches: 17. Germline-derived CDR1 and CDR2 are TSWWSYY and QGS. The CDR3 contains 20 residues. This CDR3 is CALGEPSTYEAGGYSDKLIF. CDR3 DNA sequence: TGTGCTCTTGGGGAACCGTCGACCTATGAGGCTGGGGGATATTCCGATAAACTCATCTTT.

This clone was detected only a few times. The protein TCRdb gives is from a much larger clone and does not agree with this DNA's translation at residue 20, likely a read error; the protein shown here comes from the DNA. This chain's CDR3 is CAFNRKPPLRGLGDTRGNTGKLIF. The CDR3 nucleotides are TGTGCCTTTAATCGGAAACCCCCACTACGGGGACTGGGGGATACGCGGGGGAACACCGGTAAACTCATCTTT. The rearrangement links TRDV3 to TRDJ1, with 13 bases that match TRDD3. This CDR3 contains 24 residues. Germline V gene sequence: CDR1 TVYSNPD, CDR2 GDNSRS (reference sequence).

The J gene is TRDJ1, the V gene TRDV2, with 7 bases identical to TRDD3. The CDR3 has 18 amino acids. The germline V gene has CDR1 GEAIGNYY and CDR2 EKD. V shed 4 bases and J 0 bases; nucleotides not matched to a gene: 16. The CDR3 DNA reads TGTGCCTGTGAGGAGTTAAAGGGGGATCGGGGCTACACCGATAAACTCATCTTT. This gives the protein CACEELKGDRGYTDKLIF.

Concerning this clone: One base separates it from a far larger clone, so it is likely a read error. The CDR3: CACDTGPGGYHDQRMRWTDKLIF. CDR3 coding DNA: TGTGCCTGTGACACTGGCCCTGGGGGATACCACGATCAACGCATGAGGTGGACCGATAAACTCATCTTT. J is TRDJ1 and V is TRDV2, with 11 bases aligning to TRDD3. This CDR3 contains 23 residues. V shed 1 base, J shed 2 bases, and the junction held 26 bases outside the gene matches. The germline CDR1 and CDR2 sequences are GEAIGNYY and EKD.

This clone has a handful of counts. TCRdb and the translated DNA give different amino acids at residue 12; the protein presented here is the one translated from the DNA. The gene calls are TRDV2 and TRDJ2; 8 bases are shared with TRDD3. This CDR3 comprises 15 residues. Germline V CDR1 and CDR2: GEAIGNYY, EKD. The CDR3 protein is CACDTVGDLTAHLFF. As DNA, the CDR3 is TGTGCCTGTGACACCGTGGGGGATTTGACAGCACACCTCTTCTTT.

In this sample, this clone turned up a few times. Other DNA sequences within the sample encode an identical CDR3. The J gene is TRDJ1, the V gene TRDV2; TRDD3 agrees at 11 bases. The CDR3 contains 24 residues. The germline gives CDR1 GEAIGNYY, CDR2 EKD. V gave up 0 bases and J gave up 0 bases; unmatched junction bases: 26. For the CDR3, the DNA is TGTGCCTGTGACACCGTCGGAGATGGGGGATACGCTCCTTCTCAACCCCTTTACACCGATAAACTCATCTTT. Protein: CACDTVGDGGYAPSQPLYTDKLIF.

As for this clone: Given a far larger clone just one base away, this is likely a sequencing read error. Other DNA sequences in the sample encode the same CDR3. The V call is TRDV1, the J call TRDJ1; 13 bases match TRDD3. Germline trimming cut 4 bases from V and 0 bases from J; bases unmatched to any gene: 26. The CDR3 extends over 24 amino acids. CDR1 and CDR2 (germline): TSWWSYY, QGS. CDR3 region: CALGVSVPTLTYWGIRGHTDKLIF. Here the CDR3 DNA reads TGTGCTCTTGGGGTCTCAGTCCCTACTCTGACCTACTGGGGGATACGAGGGCACACCGATAAACTCATCTTT.

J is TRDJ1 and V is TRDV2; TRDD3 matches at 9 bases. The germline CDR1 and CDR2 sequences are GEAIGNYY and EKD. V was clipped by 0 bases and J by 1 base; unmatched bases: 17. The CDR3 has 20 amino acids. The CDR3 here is CACDTVYLGDPHGVTDKLIF. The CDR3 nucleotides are TGTGCCTGTGACACCGTTTATCTGGGGGATCCCCACGGTGTCACCGATAAACTCATCTTT.

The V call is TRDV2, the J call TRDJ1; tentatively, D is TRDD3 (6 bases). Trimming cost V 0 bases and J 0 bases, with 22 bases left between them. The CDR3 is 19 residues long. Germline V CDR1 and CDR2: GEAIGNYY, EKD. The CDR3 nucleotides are TGTGCCTGTGACACCGTTGGGGGCTCGACTGGGAGATACACCGATAAACTCATCTTT. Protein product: CACDTVGGSTGRYTDKLIF.

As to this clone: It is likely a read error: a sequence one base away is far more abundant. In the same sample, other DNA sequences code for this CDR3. DNA for the CDR3: TGTGCTCTCGGGGTCTCAGTTCCTACTCTGACCTACTGGGGGATACGAGGGCACACCGATAAACTCATCTTT. This gives the protein CALGVSVPTLTYWGIRGHTDKLIF. The V and J genes are TRDV1 and TRDJ1, with TRDD3 identical over 13 bases. The germline V gene encodes CDR1 TSWWSYY and CDR2 QGS. This CDR3 is built from 24 residues.

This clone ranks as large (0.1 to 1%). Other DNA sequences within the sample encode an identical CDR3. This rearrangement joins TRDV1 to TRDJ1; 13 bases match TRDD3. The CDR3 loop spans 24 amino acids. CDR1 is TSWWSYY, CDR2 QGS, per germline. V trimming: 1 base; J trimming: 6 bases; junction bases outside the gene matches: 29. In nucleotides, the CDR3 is TGTGCTCTTGGGGAACCTACCATCCTCCTTCCTACGGGGGGACTGGGGGATACGCGGAATAAACTCATCTTT. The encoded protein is CALGEPTILLPTGGLGDTRNKLIF.

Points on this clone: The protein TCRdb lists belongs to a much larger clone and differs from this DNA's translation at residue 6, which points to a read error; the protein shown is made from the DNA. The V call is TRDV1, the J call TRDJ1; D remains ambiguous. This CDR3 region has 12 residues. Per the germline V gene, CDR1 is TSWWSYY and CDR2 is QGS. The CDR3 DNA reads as TGTGCTCTTGGTCTATCCCCCCTTGGACTCATCTTC. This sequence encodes CALGLSPLGLIF.

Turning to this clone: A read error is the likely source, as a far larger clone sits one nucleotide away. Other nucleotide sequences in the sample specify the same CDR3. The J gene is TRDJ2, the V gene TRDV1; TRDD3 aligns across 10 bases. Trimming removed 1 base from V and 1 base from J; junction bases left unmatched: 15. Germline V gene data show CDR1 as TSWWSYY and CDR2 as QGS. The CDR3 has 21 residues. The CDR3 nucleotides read TGTGCTCTTGGGGAACGAGGGGGGATAACCGGGGGATACGTTTTGACAGCACAACTCTTCTTT. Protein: CALGERGGITGGYVLTAQLFF.

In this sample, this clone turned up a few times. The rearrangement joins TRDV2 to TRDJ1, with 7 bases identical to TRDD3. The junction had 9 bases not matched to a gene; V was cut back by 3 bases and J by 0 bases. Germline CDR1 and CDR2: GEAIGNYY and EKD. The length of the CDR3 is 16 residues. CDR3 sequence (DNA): TGTGCCTGTGACTTTTTACTGGGGACGTACACCGATAAACTCATCTTT. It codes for CACDFLLGTYTDKLIF.

The CDR3 bases are TGTGCCTGTGACACCGTACTGGGGGATCAGTACACCGATAAACTCATCTTT. As protein: CACDTVLGDQYTDKLIF. The V gene is TRDV2, the J gene TRDJ1; 10 bases map to TRDD3. The CDR3 contains 17 residues. Germline values: CDR1 GEAIGNYY, CDR2 EKD. Trimming took 0 bases from V and 0 from J; bases not matched to a gene: 6.

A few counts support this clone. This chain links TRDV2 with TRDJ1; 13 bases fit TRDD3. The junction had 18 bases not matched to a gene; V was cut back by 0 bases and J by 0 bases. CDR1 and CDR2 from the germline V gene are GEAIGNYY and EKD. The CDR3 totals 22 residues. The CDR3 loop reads CACDTPLPTGGYAIMYTDKLIF. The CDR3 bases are TGTGCCTGTGACACCCCACTTCCCACTGGGGGATACGCGATCATGTACACCGATAAACTCATCTTT.

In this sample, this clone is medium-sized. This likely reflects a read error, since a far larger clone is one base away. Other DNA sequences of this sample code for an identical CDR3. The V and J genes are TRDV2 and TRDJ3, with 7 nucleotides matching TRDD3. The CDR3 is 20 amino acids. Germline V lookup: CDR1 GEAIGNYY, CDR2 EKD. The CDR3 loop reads CACDTGPWGLSSWDTRQMFF. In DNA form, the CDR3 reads TGTGCCTGCGACACCGGTCCCTGGGGGTTGAGCTCCTGGGACACCCGACAGATGTTTTTC.

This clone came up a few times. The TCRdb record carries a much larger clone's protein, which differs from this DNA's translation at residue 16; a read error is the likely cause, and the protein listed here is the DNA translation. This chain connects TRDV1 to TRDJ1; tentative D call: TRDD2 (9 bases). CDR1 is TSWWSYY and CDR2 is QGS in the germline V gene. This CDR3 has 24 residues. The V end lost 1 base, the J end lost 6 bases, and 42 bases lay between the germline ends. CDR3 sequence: CALGEPTILLPTGGLRDTRNKLIF. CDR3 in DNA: TGTGCTCTTGGGGAACCTACCATCCTCCTTCCTACGGGGGGACTGAGGGATACGCGGAATAAACTCATCTTT.